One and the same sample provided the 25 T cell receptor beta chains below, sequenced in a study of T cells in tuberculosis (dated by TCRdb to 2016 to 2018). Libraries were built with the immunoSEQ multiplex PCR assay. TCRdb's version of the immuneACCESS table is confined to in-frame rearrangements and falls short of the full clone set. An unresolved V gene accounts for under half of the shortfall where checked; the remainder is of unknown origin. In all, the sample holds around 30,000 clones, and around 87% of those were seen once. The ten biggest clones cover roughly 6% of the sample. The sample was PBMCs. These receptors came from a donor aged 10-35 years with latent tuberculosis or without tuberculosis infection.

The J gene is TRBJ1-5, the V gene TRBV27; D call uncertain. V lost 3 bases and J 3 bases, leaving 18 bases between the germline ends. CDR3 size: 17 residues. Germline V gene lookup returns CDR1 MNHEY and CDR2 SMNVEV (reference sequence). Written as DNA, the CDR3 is TGTGCCAGCAGTTTTCGGGGATCTAAGCGATTCAATCAGCCCCAGCATTTT. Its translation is CASSFRGSKRFNQPQHF.

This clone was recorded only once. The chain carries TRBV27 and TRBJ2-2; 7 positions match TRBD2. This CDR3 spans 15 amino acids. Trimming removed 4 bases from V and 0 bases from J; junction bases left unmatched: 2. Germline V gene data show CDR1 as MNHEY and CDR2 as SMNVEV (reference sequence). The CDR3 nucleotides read TGTGCCAGCAGTTGGGGGGGATCGAACACCGGGGAGCTGTTTTTT. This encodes CASSWGGSNTGELFF.

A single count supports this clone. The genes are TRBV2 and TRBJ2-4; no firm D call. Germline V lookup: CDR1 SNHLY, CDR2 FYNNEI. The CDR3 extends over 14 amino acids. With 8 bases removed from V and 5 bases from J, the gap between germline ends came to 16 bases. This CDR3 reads CASHSRLDENIQYF. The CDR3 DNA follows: TGTGCCAGCCACTCGAGGCTAGATGAAAACATTCAGTACTTC.

The CDR3 coding sequence is TGTGCCAACGCGCCGGCAGCGAACTATGGCTACACCTTC. Protein sequence: CANAPAANYGYTF. This chain links TRBV28 with TRBJ1-2; D remains unclear. V gave up 10 bases and J gave up 2 bases, with 14 bases separating them. Per the germline V gene, CDR1 is MDHEN and CDR2 is SYDVKM. CDR3 size: 13 residues.

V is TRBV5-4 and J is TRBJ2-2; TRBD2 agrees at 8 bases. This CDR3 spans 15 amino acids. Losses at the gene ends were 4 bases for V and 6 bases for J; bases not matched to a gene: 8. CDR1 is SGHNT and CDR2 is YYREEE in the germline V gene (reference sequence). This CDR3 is CASSKPGTRPGELFF. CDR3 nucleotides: TGTGCCAGCAGCAAGCCCGGGACTAGGCCCGGGGAGCTGTTTTTT.

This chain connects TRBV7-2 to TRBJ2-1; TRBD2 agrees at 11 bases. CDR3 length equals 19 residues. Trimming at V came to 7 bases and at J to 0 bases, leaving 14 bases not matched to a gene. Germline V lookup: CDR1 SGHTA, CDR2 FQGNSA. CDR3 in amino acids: CASTSRASGGRSSYNEQFF. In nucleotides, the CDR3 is TGTGCCAGCACCTCACGGGCTAGCGGGGGGCGGAGCTCCTACAATGAGCAGTTCTTC.

CDR3 in DNA: TGTGCCAGCAGTTTACGGTCAGGGTCGGGTGGCTACACCTTC. This encodes CASSLRSGSGGYTF. This chain links TRBV27 with TRBJ1-2, with D perhaps matching TRBD1 (5 bases). V was cut by 2 bases and J by 7 bases, with 14 bases left in between. Germline-derived CDR1 and CDR2 are MNHEY and SMNVEV (reference sequence). The CDR3 length is 14 residues.

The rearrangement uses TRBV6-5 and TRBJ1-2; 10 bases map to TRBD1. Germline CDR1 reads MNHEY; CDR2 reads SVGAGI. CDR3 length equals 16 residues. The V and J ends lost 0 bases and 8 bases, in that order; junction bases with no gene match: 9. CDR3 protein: CASSYSMTGGAGGYTF. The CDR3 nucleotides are TGTGCCAGCAGTTACTCGATGACAGGGGGCGCGGGAGGCTACACCTTC.

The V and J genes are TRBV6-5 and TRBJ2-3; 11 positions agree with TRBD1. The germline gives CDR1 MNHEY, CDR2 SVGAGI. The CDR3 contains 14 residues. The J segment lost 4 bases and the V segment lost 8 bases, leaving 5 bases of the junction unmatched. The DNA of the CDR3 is TGTGCCAGCCATCGGACAGGGGGCGCAGATACGCAGTATTTT. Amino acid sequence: CASHRTGGADTQYF.

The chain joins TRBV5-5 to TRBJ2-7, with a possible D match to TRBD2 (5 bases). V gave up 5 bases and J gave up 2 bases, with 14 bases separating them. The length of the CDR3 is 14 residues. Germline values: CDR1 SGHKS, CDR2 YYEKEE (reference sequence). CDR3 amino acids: CASRRPGLAYEQYF. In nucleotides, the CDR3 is TGTGCCAGCAGGAGGCCAGGACTGGCCTACGAGCAGTACTTC.

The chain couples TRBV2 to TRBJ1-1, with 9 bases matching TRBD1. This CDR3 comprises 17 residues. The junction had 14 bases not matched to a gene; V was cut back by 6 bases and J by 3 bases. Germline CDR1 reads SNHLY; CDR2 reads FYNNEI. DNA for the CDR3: TGTGCCAGCAGCCATTTGGGACAGGGTTTTTCCGACACTGAAGCTTTCTTT. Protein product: CASSHLGQGFSDTEAFF.

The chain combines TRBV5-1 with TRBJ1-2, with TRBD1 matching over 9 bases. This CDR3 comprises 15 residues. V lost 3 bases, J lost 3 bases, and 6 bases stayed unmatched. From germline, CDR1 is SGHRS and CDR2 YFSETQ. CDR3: CASSSLQGADYGYTF. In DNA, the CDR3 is TGCGCCAGCAGCTCCTTACAGGGGGCGGACTATGGCTACACCTTC.

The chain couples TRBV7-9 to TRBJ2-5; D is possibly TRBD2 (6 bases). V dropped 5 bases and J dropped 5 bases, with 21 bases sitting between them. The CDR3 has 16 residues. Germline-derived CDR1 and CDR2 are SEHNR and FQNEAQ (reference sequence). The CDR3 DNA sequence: TGTGCCAGCAGCCCCCTCGGAGGGGCGCTGGGGGAGACCCAGTACTTC. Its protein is CASSPLGGALGETQYF. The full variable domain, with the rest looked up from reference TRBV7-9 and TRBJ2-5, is DTGVSQNPRHKITKRGQNVTFRCDPISEHNRLYWYRQTLGQGPEFLTYFQNEAQLEKSRLLSDRFSAERPKGSFSTLEIQRTEQGDSAMYLCASSPLGGALGETQYFGPGTRLLVL.

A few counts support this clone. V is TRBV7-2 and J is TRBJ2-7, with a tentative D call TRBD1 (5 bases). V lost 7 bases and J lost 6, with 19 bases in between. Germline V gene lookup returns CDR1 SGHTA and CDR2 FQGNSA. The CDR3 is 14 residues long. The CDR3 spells CASTFSTGPGEQYF. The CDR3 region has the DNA TGTGCCAGCACTTTTTCTACAGGACCTGGCGAGCAGTACTTC.

The CDR3 is CASSRGREETQYF. For the CDR3, the DNA is TGTGCCAGCAGCCGAGGCAGGGAAGAGACCCAGTACTTC. This chain uses TRBV7-3 with TRBJ2-5; D perhaps matches TRBD1 (5 bases). Germline CDR1 is SGHTA and CDR2 is FQGTGA. Trimming removed 5 bases from V and 3 bases from J, with 10 bases in between. The CDR3 length is 13 residues.

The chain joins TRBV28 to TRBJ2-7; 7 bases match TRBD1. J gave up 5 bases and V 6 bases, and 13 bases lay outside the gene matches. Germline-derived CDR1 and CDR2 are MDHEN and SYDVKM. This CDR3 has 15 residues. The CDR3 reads CASRSYDRDADEQYF. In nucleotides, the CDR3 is TGTGCCAGCAGATCATACGACAGGGATGCCGACGAGCAGTACTTC.

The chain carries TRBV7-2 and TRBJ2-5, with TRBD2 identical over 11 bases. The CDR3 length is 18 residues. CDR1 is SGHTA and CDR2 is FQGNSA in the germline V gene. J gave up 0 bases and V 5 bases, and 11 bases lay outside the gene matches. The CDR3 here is CASSPKTKTSGDQETQYF. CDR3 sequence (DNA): TGTGCCAGCAGCCCTAAGACTAAGACTAGCGGGGACCAAGAGACCCAGTACTTC.

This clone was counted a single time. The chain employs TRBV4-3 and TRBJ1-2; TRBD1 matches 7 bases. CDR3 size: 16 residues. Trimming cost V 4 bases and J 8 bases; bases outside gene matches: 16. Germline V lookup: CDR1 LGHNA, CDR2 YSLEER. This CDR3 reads CASSPDRVRALQGYTF. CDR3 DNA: TGCGCCAGCAGCCCCGACAGGGTTCGGGCATTACAGGGCTACACCTTC.

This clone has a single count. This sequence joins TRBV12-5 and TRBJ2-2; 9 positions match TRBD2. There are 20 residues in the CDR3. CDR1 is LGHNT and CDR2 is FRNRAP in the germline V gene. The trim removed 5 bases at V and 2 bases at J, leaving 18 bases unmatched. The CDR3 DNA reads TGTGCTAGTGGTCCCCACTCCCCGACTAGCGGACAACCTAACACCGGGGAGCTGTTTTTT. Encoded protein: CASGPHSPTSGQPNTGELFF.

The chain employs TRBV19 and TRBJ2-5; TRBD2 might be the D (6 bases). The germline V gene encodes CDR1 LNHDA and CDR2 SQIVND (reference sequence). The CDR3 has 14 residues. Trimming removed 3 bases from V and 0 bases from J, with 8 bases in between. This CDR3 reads CASSIRGNQETQYF. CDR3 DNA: TGTGCCAGTAGTATTCGGGGGAACCAAGAGACCCAGTACTTC.

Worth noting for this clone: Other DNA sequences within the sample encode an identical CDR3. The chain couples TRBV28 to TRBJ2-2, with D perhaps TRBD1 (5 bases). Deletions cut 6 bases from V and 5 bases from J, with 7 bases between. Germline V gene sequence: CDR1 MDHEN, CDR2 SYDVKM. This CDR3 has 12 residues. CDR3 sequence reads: CASRAGTGELFF. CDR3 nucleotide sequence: TGTGCCAGCAGGGCAGGGACCGGGGAGCTGTTTTTT.

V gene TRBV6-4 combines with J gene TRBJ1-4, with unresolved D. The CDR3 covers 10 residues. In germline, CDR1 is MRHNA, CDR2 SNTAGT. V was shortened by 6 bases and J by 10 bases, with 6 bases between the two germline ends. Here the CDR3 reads CASRPVKLFF. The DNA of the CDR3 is TGTGCCAGCAGGCCAGTAAAACTGTTTTTT.

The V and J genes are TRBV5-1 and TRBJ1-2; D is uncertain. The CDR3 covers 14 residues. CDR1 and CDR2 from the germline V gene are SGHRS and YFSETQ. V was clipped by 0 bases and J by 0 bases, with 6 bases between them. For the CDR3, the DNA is TGCGCCAGCAGCTTGGACAGTCCTAACTATGGCTACACCTTC. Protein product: CASSLDSPNYGYTF.

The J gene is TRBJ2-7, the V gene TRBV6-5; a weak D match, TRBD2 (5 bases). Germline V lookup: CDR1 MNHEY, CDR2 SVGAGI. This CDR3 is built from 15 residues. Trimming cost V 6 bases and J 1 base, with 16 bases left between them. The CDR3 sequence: CASSETRVGSYEQYF. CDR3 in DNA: TGTGCCAGCAGCGAAACGAGGGTTGGATCCTACGAGCAGTACTTC.

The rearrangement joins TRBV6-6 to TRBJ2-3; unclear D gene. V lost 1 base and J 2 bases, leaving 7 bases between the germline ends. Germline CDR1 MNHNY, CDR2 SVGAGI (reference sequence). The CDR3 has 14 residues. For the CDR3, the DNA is TGTGCCAGCAGTTACTTTTCCTCCACAGATACGCAGTATTTT. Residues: CASSYFSSTDTQYF.